These T cell receptor beta chains were read from a single sample in a study of blood T cell repertoires in COVID-19. Sequencing used immunoSEQ multiplex PCR; TCRdb keeps in-frame clones, though not all of them. The sample includes 290,000 or so clones, approximately 86% of them seen just once. Sequencing was done on a sample of PBMCs or T cells enriched from blood (not recorded which). These receptors all come from a young woman who had recovered from COVID-19. Both conserved end residues are trimmed from each CDR3. The order of the fields is CDR3 protein, V gene.

cdr3_aa: ASRRTGDNEKLF; v_call: TRBV6-5
cdr3_aa: ASSSGPNQPQH; v_call: TRBV19
cdr3_aa: ASSQVRGTEAF; v_call: TRBV4-1
cdr3_aa: ASSLGGGPAYEQY; v_call: TRBV5-4
cdr3_aa: ASSVDPGQGSVQY; v_call: TRBV9
cdr3_aa: ASRPPGNTEAF; v_call: TRBV5-1
cdr3_aa: ASSLVAVDSPLH; v_call: TRBV5-6
cdr3_aa: ASSTRTGNSPLH; v_call: TRBV11-2
cdr3_aa: ATGGLPSYEQY; v_call: TRBV6-7
cdr3_aa: AIIGHPTHTEAF; v_call: TRBV10-3
cdr3_aa: ASSHRRGAKESEKLF; v_call: TRBV3-1/TRBV3-2
cdr3_aa: AWSRGQGITYEQY; v_call: TRBV30
cdr3_aa: ASSPDGMELSEQY; v_call: TRBV5-1
cdr3_aa: ASSGRGTGGGNSPLH; v_call: TRBV6-1
cdr3_aa: ATSRELMRANYNEQF; v_call: TRBV15
cdr3_aa: ASSQGDTLFTEAF; v_call: TRBV5-1
cdr3_aa: ASSVGPLADQPQH; v_call: TRBV9
cdr3_aa: ASSLDFNQAGADTQY; v_call: TRBV11-3
cdr3_aa: ASSQGQGSGNTIY; v_call: TRBV4-1
cdr3_aa: ASSPPMTANYGYT; v_call: TRBV18
cdr3_aa: ASSLVGTSPTYNEQF; v_call: TRBV7-2
cdr3_aa: ATSSPGQGARNSPLH; v_call: TRBV15
cdr3_aa: ASSQGGGETQY; v_call: TRBV2
cdr3_aa: ASSQAQTGNYGYT; v_call: TRBV4-1
cdr3_aa: ATSRDLGQGLTEAF; v_call: TRBV15
cdr3_aa: ASSLLAASTDTQY; v_call: TRBV5-1
cdr3_aa: ASSSFGTLDQGAYNEQF; v_call: TRBV5-1
cdr3_aa: ASNHWASSGGVETQY; v_call: TRBV7-2
cdr3_aa: ASSSPGQSTDTQY; v_call: TRBV7-3
cdr3_aa: ASSAPYGWGDEQY; v_call: TRBV11-2
cdr3_aa: ASSIRTDNSPLH; v_call: TRBV7-9
cdr3_aa: SIYGQGVTDTQY; v_call: TRBV29-1
cdr3_aa: ASNHQGTGDHGYT; v_call: TRBV28
cdr3_aa: ASSYADRAAGYT; v_call: TRBV6-2/TRBV6-3
cdr3_aa: ASSFLGVMRSTDTQY; v_call: TRBV27
cdr3_aa: ASSLDRGHGETQY; v_call: TRBV2
cdr3_aa: SVLRIGWALNTEAF; v_call: TRBV29-1
cdr3_aa: ASSLDGGDEAF; v_call: TRBV5-4
cdr3_aa: ASSFQGASYGYT; v_call: TRBV7-2
cdr3_aa: ASSLGQGSTVKLF; v_call: TRBV11-2
cdr3_aa: ASSKPPVGGSYGYT; v_call: TRBV21-1
cdr3_aa: ASSLRGTGANEQF; v_call: TRBV28
cdr3_aa: ASSEYYRAGGSGELF; v_call: TRBV25-1
cdr3_aa: ASSEIGEYETQY; v_call: TRBV25-1
cdr3_aa: AGSEGSYEQY; v_call: TRBV7-9
cdr3_aa: ASSLAEGWGGYT; v_call: TRBV7-9
cdr3_aa: ASSERERNQPQH; v_call: TRBV6-4
cdr3_aa: ASSPNREKLF; v_call: TRBV25-1
cdr3_aa: ASSDITGKVLSRGNTIY; v_call: TRBV2
cdr3_aa: SVGDRFFDEQY; v_call: TRBV29-1
cdr3_aa: ASSFGGSSYNSPLH; v_call: TRBV7-2
cdr3_aa: SVGGGGHGYT; v_call: TRBV29-1
cdr3_aa: AWSRGQGHSPLH; v_call: TRBV30